What follows describes a single T cell receptor beta chain. Coverage ceases 3 residues before the CDR3 finishes, and the germline J gene fills in the end. These data belong to a study of T cells in women clearing cervical HPV infection. Clones were read by immunoSEQ multiplex PCR, and TCRdb kept only the in-frame ones, dropping some. The sample's table shows approximately 35,000 clones. CDR1 is LNHDA, CDR2 SQIVND, per germline (reference sequence). This CDR3 spans 16 amino acids. This chain connects TRBV19 to TRBJ1-2; 9 nucleotides line up with TRBD1. Sequencing input: blood buffy coat. This TCR was recovered from a woman aged 18 to 75 with a cervical HPV16 infection that either progressed to CIN3+ or cleared (not recorded which). CDR3 bases read: TGTGCCAGTAGCCTTTCCCGGGACAGGGTAGTCAATGAC. It is translated as CASSLSRDRVVND. The full CDR3 is CASSLSRDRVVNDYTF.